The entry that follows covers one T cell receptor (beta chain) sequence. The data belong to a study of blood T cell repertoires in COVID-19. Study at large: PBMCs, B-cell-depleted T cells, or T cells were the source of the cDNA or gDNA that made up the material.

The CDR3 has 15 amino acids. Germline V CDR1 and CDR2: SGHTA, FQGNSA. The ends lost 5 bases at V and 6 bases at J; junction bases unmatched: 9. TCRdb's table, derived via immunoSEQ multiplex PCR, lists solely in-frame clones and lacks some. The sample records roughly 150,000 clones, approximately 95% being singletons. Seattle's enrolled individuals joined amid active infection and were then monitored longitudinally. Material: peripheral blood. The chain joins TRBV7-2 to TRBJ2-2, with TRBD1 identical over 7 bases. This clonotype was sampled from a woman aged 60 to 75 with COVID-19, enrolled during active disease. The CDR3 spells CASSPKTGSPGELFF. CDR3 sequence (DNA): TGTGCCAGCAGCCCAAAGACAGGGTCCCCCGGGGAGCTGTTTTTT.